The next 19 T cell receptor beta chains were all read from a single sample in a study of response to subunit inactivated influenza vaccine. TCRdb independently ran MiXCR on the RT-PCR reads; one entry per CDR3 protein. The table lists some 850,000 distinct CDR3 sequences, around 18% of them singletons. Specimen: PBMCs from blood, collected roughly 5 days after vaccination. These receptors all come from a man between 50 and 59 years old who received an inactivated influenza vaccine.

CDR3 coding DNA: TGTGCCAGCAGTGACCCTCGACTGAACTCCTACAATGAGCAGTTCTTC. Translating it yields CASSDPRLNSYNEQFF. This chain links TRBV6-1 with TRBJ2-1; D unresolved. Germline values: CDR1 MNHNS, CDR2 SASEGT. V was trimmed by 3 bases and J by 0 bases, leaving 12 bases between them. This CDR3 has 16 residues.

The rearrangement uses TRBV5-8 and TRBJ2-2; D perhaps matches TRBD2 (5 bases). Trimming shortened V by 5 bases and J by 7 bases, and 18 bases separated the two germline ends. The V gene's germline CDR1 is SGHTS and CDR2 YDEGEE. The CDR3 is 15 residues long. CDR3 amino acids: CASRTKRGLGGELFF. CDR3 coding DNA: TGTGCCAGCAGGACGAAAAGAGGGCTTGGCGGGGAGCTGTTTTTT.

This sequence joins TRBV5-5 and TRBJ2-3, with D possibly TRBD1 on 6 matching bases. Germline CDR1 reads SGHKS; CDR2 reads YYEKEE (reference sequence). This CDR3 has 15 amino acids. The V and J ends lost 1 base and 3 bases respectively, with 12 bases between them. The CDR3: CASSLKGGGTDTQYF. DNA for the CDR3: TGTGCCAGCAGCTTGAAAGGGGGTGGAACAGATACGCAGTATTTT.

The chain links TRBV28 to TRBJ2-1; D uncertain. Germline V gives CDR1 MDHEN, CDR2 SYDVKM. V was cut by 10 bases and J by 5 bases, with 18 bases left in between. The CDR3 runs to 14 residues. The CDR3 is CATRLRSQHNEQFF. In DNA form, the CDR3 reads TGTGCCACCCGGTTGCGGTCCCAACACAATGAGCAGTTCTTC.

This clonotype was found a few times. This chain links TRBV5-1 with TRBJ2-1; TRBD2 is a possible D gene (6 bases). Trimming stripped 0 bases from V and 3 bases from J, with 10 bases between. Germline V gene data show CDR1 as SGHRS and CDR2 as YFSETQ. This CDR3 is 15 amino acids long. CDR3 loop: CASSLGGLVYNEQFF. The CDR3 coding sequence is TGCGCCAGCAGCTTGGGGGGACTGGTCTACAATGAGCAGTTCTTC.

This clonotype has only a few counts. V usage is TRBV9 and J usage is TRBJ1-2, with 8 nucleotides matching TRBD1. Germline CDR1 is SGDLS and CDR2 is YYNGEE. CDR3 length: 15 residues. Germline trimming cut 4 bases from V and 0 bases from J; bases unmatched to any gene: 5. The CDR3 sequence is CASSIRQGTNYGYTF. The CDR3 nucleotides read TGTGCCAGCAGCATTAGACAGGGGACTAACTATGGCTACACCTTC.

A few counts support this clonotype. V usage is TRBV20-1 and J usage is TRBJ2-1, with 7 bases that match TRBD1. The V and J ends lost 5 bases and 5 bases, in that order; junction bases with no gene match: 3. The germline V gene encodes CDR1 DFQATT and CDR2 SNEGSKA (reference sequence). The CDR3 runs to 12 residues. The chain's CDR3 is CSADRANNEQFF. Here the CDR3 DNA reads TGCAGTGCTGACAGGGCTAACAATGAGCAGTTCTTC.

This clonotype was seen many times. The chain links TRBV7-9 to TRBJ2-3, with 8 bases that match TRBD2. V gave up 2 bases and J gave up 3 bases; unmatched junction bases: 10. The CDR3 has 17 residues. Looked up from germline, CDR1 is SEHNR and CDR2 is FQNEAQ (reference sequence). CDR3 residues: CASSLLRLAGDTDTQYF. CDR3 sequence (DNA): TGTGCCAGCAGCTTACTACGGCTAGCGGGTGATACAGATACGCAGTATTTT.

The chain employs TRBV6-5 and TRBJ2-2, with 7 bases lining up with TRBD2. V shed 2 bases, J shed 5 bases, and the junction held 5 bases outside the gene matches. Looked up from germline, CDR1 is MNHEY and CDR2 is SVGAGI. The CDR3 covers 15 residues. CDR3 in DNA: TGTGCCAGCAGTTACGCGGGAGCTTCGACCGGGGAGCTGTTTTTT. This gives the protein CASSYAGASTGELFF.

This clonotype was counted a few times. This sequence joins TRBV20-1 and TRBJ2-1; 7 bases fit TRBD2. The CDR3 sequence is 16 residues long. Per the germline V gene, CDR1 is DFQATT and CDR2 is SNEGSKA (reference sequence). With 1 base clipped from V and 0 bases from J, the junction kept 6 bases outside the gene matches. CDR3 sequence reads: CSARVASGASYNEQFF. As DNA, the CDR3 is TGCAGTGCTAGAGTGGCTAGCGGTGCCTCCTACAATGAGCAGTTCTTC.

This clonotype turned up a few times. V and J are TRBV20-1 and TRBJ2-5; TRBD1 aligns across 8 bases. V lost 4 bases and J lost 5; bases outside the gene matches: 3. Germline CDR1 reads DFQATT; CDR2 reads SNEGSKA (reference sequence). This CDR3 contains 12 residues. Here the CDR3 reads CSAKDRVETQYF. The CDR3 coding sequence is TGCAGTGCTAAGGACAGGGTGGAGACCCAGTACTTC.

The V call is TRBV19, the J call TRBJ2-5; no definite D call. CDR3 length: 14 amino acids. Germline V gives CDR1 LNHDA, CDR2 SQIVND (reference sequence). The V gene lost 4 bases and the J gene lost 7 bases, with 16 bases spanning the gap. The CDR3, as DNA: TGTGCCAGTAGTACAGACGCGGCGGTGGCGACCCAGTACTTC. Amino acid sequence: CASSTDAAVATQYF.

This clonotype appeared a few times. The chain is built from TRBV29-1 and TRBJ1-2; D gene unclear. V was trimmed by 3 bases and J by 3 bases, leaving 11 bases between them. Germline CDR1 is SQVTM and CDR2 is ANQGSEA. The CDR3 consists of 13 residues. CDR3 sequence: CSVDSEVHYGYTF. CDR3 in DNA: TGCAGCGTTGATTCCGAGGTCCACTATGGCTACACCTTC.

There are a few counts of this clonotype. This chain connects TRBV5-5 to TRBJ2-1, with 10 nucleotides matching TRBD2. The J segment lost 7 bases and the V segment lost 4 bases, leaving 14 bases of the junction unmatched. Germline V gene data show CDR1 as SGHKS and CDR2 as YYEKEE (reference sequence). The CDR3 loop spans 17 amino acids. CDR3 sequence (DNA): TGTGCCAGCAGCCCCAGGGCCACAGCGGGAGGGCCAAATGAGCAGTTCTTC. It is translated as CASSPRATAGGPNEQFF. The variable domain in full, completed from reference TRBV5-5 and TRBJ2-1, reads DAGVTQSPTHLIKTRGQQVTLRCSPISGHKSVSWYQQVLGQGPQFIFQYYEKEERGRGNFPDRFSARQFPNYSSELNVNALLLGDSALYLCASSPRATAGGPNEQFFGPGTRLTVL.

This clonotype was detected only a few times. This rearrangement joins TRBV4-3 to TRBJ1-2; D might be TRBD1 (6 bases). Germline loops: CDR1 LGHNA, CDR2 YSLEER. CDR3 length: 16 amino acids. Trimming left V 0 bases short and J 4 bases short, with 15 bases between. Here the CDR3 DNA reads TGCGCCAGCAGCCAAGATAGGCAGGGGAGTAGCTATGGCTACACCTTC. Its protein product is CASSQDRQGSSYGYTF.

The V gene is TRBV2, the J gene TRBJ2-1, with 11 nucleotides matching TRBD2. Germline CDR1 SNHLY, CDR2 FYNNEI. This CDR3 is built from 13 residues. With V trimmed by 10 bases and J by 6 bases, 5 bases remained unmatched. The DNA of the CDR3 is TGTGCCACCGAAGGACTAGCGGGCAATGAGCAGTTCTTC. This sequence encodes CATEGLAGNEQFF. Based on the CDR3 plus reference TRBV2 and TRBJ2-1, the full variable domain is EPEVTQTPSHQVTQMGQEVILRCVPISNHLYFYWYRQILGQKVEFLVSFYNNEISEKSEIFDDQFSVERPDGSNFTLKIRSTKLEDSAMYFCATEGLAGNEQFFGPGTRLTVL.

The chain couples TRBV9 to TRBJ2-2, with 11 bases that match TRBD1. V lost 5 bases and J lost 8; bases outside the gene matches: 11. This CDR3 contains 16 residues. The V gene's germline CDR1 is SGDLS and CDR2 YYNGEE. Here the CDR3 DNA reads TGTGCCAGCAGTCCAGGACAGGGGGCGCCCTATGGGGAGCTGTTTTTT. As protein: CASSPGQGAPYGELFF.

The chain links TRBV12-3 or TRBV12-4 to TRBJ2-7; 14 nucleotides align to TRBD2. Trimming at V came to 4 bases and at J to 2 bases, leaving 1 base not matched to a gene. There are 15 residues in the CDR3. For the CDR3, the DNA is TGTGCCAGCAGTTCGACTAGCGGGAGGGCCTACGAGCAGTACTTC. Protein sequence: CASSSTSGRAYEQYF.

This clonotype turned up a few times. The chain uses TRBV9 and TRBJ2-3, with 8 bases lining up with TRBD2. CDR1 and CDR2 (germline): SGDLS, YYNGEE. Trimming at V came to 0 bases and at J to 4 bases, leaving 4 bases not matched to a gene. The CDR3 length is 15 residues. For the CDR3, the DNA is TGTGCCAGCAGCGTAGACGGGAGGGGATCAGATACGCAGTATTTT. Protein product: CASSVDGRGSDTQYF. Full variable domain (remainder filled in from reference TRBV9 and TRBJ2-3): DSGVTQTPKHLITATGQRVTLRCSPRSGDLSVYWYQQSLDQGLQFLIQYYNGEERAKGNILERFSAQQFPDLHSELNLSSLELGDSALYFCASSVDGRGSDTQYFGPGTRLTVL.